This entry concerns a single TCR beta chain. The data were taken from a study of OX40 agonist ivuxolimab in advanced cancers. The overall study: With a range of about 20 to 79, age averaged approximately 55 years, and 65% to 85% were male. Prior anti-PD-1, anti-PD-L1 or anti-CTLA-4 therapy did not bar entry, and 40% had some.

From germline, CDR1 is SEHNR and CDR2 FQNEAQ (reference sequence). Trimming pared 1 base from V and 3 bases from J, leaving 7 bases between. This CDR3 is 14 amino acids long. Only in-frame clones appear in the TCRdb table, and some are missing; sequencing was by immunoSEQ multiplex PCR. Here the sample spans tens of thousands of clones, around 89% being singletons. This chain links TRBV7-9 with TRBJ2-1; D is unclear. Specimen: CD4+ or CD8+ T cells sorted from blood, collected in a trial of the OX40 agonist ivuxolimab. The clonotype was recovered from an adult with an advanced solid tumor such as melanoma, head and neck, liver or kidney cancer. CDR3 DNA sequence: TGTGCCAGCAGCTTAGAACCTGGCTACAATGAGCAGTTCTTC. Amino acids: CASSLEPGYNEQFF.